This T cell receptor beta chain was documented in a study of human T cells and chemical hapten exposure. TCRdb re-called the RACE reads with MiXCR, one entry per CDR3 protein. Of 340,000 or so distinct CDR3 sequences in the sample, approximately 6.9% were seen once. As to time point: patch test 1, 2 weeks after DPC sensitization. Treatment indicated: therapeutic diphenylcyclopropenone sensitization with weekly scalp DPC. A note on this clonotype: A much larger clone differs by one base, so this may be a read error.

Germline CDR1 and CDR2: KGHSH and LQKENI. The CDR3 has 14 residues. The sequence came from a woman aged 18-30 years with alopecia areata. Some clones in this sample may be carry-over from other donors' samples. J is TRBJ2-2 and V is TRBV18; D might be TRBD1 (6 bases). The specimen comprised whole blood, sampled in connection with sensitization to the hapten diphenylcyclopropenone (DPC). CDR3 amino acids: CVSSPNRDTGELFF. The CDR3 nucleotides are TGTGTCAGCTCACCGAACAGGGACACCGGGGAGCTGTTTTTT. The entire variable domain, with the rest obtained from reference TRBV18 and TRBJ2-2, is as follows: NAGVMQNPRHLVRRRGQEARLRCSPMKGHSHVYWYRQLPEEGLKFMVYLQKENIIDESGMPKERFSAEFPKEGPSILRIQQVVRGDSAAYFCVSSPNRDTGELFFGEGSRLTVL.